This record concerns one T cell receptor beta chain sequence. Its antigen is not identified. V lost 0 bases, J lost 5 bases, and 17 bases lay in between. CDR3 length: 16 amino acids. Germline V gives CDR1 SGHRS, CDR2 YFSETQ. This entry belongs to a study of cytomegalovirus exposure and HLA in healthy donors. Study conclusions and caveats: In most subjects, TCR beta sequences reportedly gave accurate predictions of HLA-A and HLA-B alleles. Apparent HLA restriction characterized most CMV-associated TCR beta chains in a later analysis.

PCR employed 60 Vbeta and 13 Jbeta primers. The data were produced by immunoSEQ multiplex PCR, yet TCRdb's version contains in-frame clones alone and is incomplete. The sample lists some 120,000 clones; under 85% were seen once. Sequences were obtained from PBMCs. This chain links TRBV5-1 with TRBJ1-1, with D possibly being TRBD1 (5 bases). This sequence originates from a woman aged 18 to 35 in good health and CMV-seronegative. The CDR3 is CASSLVELRGGTEAFF. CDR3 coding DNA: TGCGCCAGCAGCTTGGTGGAACTAAGGGGCGGAACTGAAGCTTTCTTT.